This T cell receptor (beta chain) appears in the sequencing data of a study of cytotoxic CD8 clonotypes in ibrutinib-treated CLL. Whole-study context: Average yields of about 260,000 productive templates and about 97,000 productive rearrangements characterized the samples.

Assay used: immunoSEQ multiplex PCR; TCRdb lists only in-frame clones, some missing. The repertoire holds about 120,000 clones, with 58% as singletons. V lost 1 base and J 6 bases, leaving 13 bases between the germline ends. CDR3 length equals 15 residues. Germline V gene sequence: CDR1 SGHTA, CDR2 FQGTGA. This sequence originates from a human donor with chronic lymphocytic leukemia. The sample here was PBMCs, taken after 24 months of ibrutinib treatment. The V gene is TRBV7-3, the J gene TRBJ2-1, with D perhaps assigned TRBD1 or TRBD2 (5 bases each). The CDR3 loop reads CASSLSWDGSNEQFF. Here the CDR3 DNA reads TGTGCCAGCAGCTTAAGTTGGGACGGATCCAATGAGCAGTTCTTC.